Many counts were recorded for the clone carrying this TCR beta chain. Its antigen is not known. The sample is drawn from a study of T cells in Graves' hyperthyroidism and ophthalmopathy. Subjects with ophthalmopathy showed a Clinical Activity Score no lower than 3, a NOSPECS grade no lower than 4, and a duration shorter than 3 months. Exclusion of a patient resulted from uncontrolled infection, other autoimmune disease, pregnancy or lactation. On the basis of clinical symptoms, serum thyroxine and TRAb, thyroid ultrasound and orbital computed tomography, diagnoses were made. The CDR3 length is 12 residues. V gave up 6 bases and J gave up 2 bases, with 6 bases separating them. CDR1 and CDR2 from the germline V gene are KGHDR and SFDVKD. Study conclusions and caveats: Blood shared most expanded thyroid clonotypes above 0.001.

TCR beta CDR3 regions were amplified from RNA transcripts. The HTBI primer set was used in a first-round RT-PCR of the TCR CDR3. TCRdb re-called the multiplex PCR reads with MiXCR, one entry per CDR3 protein. The sample contains hundreds of thousands of distinct CDR3 sequences, approximately 14% of which appear only once. The receptor was isolated from a man between 18 and 29 years old with Graves' ophthalmopathy. The specimen was blood. The rearrangement joins TRBV24-1 to TRBJ2-5; D may be TRBD2 (5 bases). CDR3 nucleotides: TGTGCCACCAGTACTAGACAAGAGACCCAGTACTTC. Encoded protein: CATSTRQETQYF.